This T cell receptor (beta chain) was captured in a study of T cells in Graves' hyperthyroidism and ophthalmopathy. The source material, RNA transcripts, was used to amplify TCR beta CDR3 regions. The HTBI primer set drove a first-round RT-PCR of the TCR CDR3. Using its own MiXCR run on the multiplex PCR reads, TCRdb lists one record per CDR3 protein. The sample includes 300,000 to 350,000 distinct CDR3 sequences, around a sixth of them seen just once. The CDR3 sequence is 14 residues long. Trimming cost V 7 bases and J 2 bases; bases outside gene matches: 7. The chain recombines TRBV12-3 or TRBV12-4 with TRBJ2-7; TRBD2 matches at 8 bases. This sequence was found in a middle-aged woman with Graves' ophthalmopathy. Material for sequencing was blood. CDR3 DNA: TGTGCCAGCACCCGGACTAGCAATACCTACGAGCAGTACTTC. It specifies CASTRTSNTYEQYF.